One and the same sample provided the 26 T cell receptor beta chains below, sequenced in a study of cytomegalovirus exposure and HLA in healthy donors. Primers included in the PCR were 60 Vbeta and 13 Jbeta primers. Sequenced by immunoSEQ multiplex PCR; TCRdb stores in-frame clones only, minus some. The top ten hold roughly 5.2% of the sample, which has about 170,000 clones, under 85% seen once. The specimen was PBMCs. Receptors were obtained from a woman under 30 in good health and CMV-seropositive.

This chain joins TRBV7-2 and TRBJ2-3; tentative D call: TRBD2 (5 bases). From germline, CDR1 is SGHTA and CDR2 FQGNSA. The CDR3 spans 14 residues. Trimming took 1 base from V and 7 from J, leaving 12 bases between them. The CDR3 reads CASSLDRGPNTQYF. The CDR3 DNA sequence: TGTGCCAGCAGCTTAGACCGCGGGCCGAATACGCAGTATTTT.

This clone was observed a few times. The chain carries TRBV4-1 and TRBJ2-7, with 9 bases matching TRBD2. J gave up 5 bases and V 0 bases, and 5 bases lay outside the gene matches. This CDR3 spans 15 amino acids. CDR1 is MGHRA and CDR2 is YSYEKL in the germline V gene. In DNA form, the CDR3 reads TGCGCCAGCAGCCAAGATCTGGGACTAGCTAACGAGCAGTACTTC. Protein sequence: CASSQDLGLANEQYF.

V is TRBV6-5 and J is TRBJ2-7; TRBD1 aligns across 9 bases. Germline V gene sequence: CDR1 MNHEY, CDR2 SVGAGI. The CDR3 contains 15 residues. V was pared by 6 bases and J by 1 base, with 7 bases of the junction left unmatched. CDR3 nucleotides: TGTGCCAGCAGACTCCGGACAGGGGCATCCTACGAGCAGTACTTC. It encodes CASRLRTGASYEQYF.

The CDR3 protein is CASTGGELNTGELFF. DNA of the CDR3: TGTGCCAGCACGGGGGGAGAGTTGAACACCGGGGAGCTGTTTTTT. The chain uses TRBV6-1 and TRBJ2-2; 7 bases map to TRBD2. Germline assignment: CDR1 MNHNS and CDR2 SASEGT. J gave up 1 base and V 7 bases, and 6 bases lay outside the gene matches. The CDR3 totals 15 residues.

The V gene is TRBV5-1, the J gene TRBJ1-6; a weak D match, TRBD1 (6 bases). Germline V gene sequence: CDR1 SGHRS, CDR2 YFSETQ. V was shortened by 1 base and J by 9 bases, with 14 bases between the two germline ends. This CDR3 spans 15 amino acids. CDR3 loop: CASSLTGSQGSPLHF. CDR3 sequence (DNA): TGCGCCAGCAGCTTGACAGGGAGCCAGGGTTCACCCCTCCACTTT.

This clone was counted a few times. The chain uses TRBV4-3 and TRBJ2-3; 11 bases align to TRBD2. CDR1 LGHNA and CDR2 YSLEER come from the germline V gene. V lost 2 bases, J lost 5 bases, and 6 bases stayed unmatched. This CDR3 comprises 16 residues. CDR3 coding DNA: TGCGCCAGCAGCCAAAATAGCGGGGGGGCCTTAGATACGCAGTATTTT. Protein: CASSQNSGGALDTQYF.

CDR3 amino acids: CASSEVSTNYNSPLHF. The CDR3 DNA is TGTGCCAGCAGTGAAGTGAGTACCAACTATAATTCACCCCTCCACTTT. The gene calls are TRBV2 and TRBJ1-6, with unresolved D. Trimming took 1 base from V and 3 from J, leaving 10 bases between them. The length of the CDR3 is 16 residues. CDR1 is SNHLY and CDR2 is FYNNEI in the germline V gene.

This clone came up once. The chain joins TRBV19 to TRBJ2-1, with D possibly TRBD1 on 6 matching bases. This CDR3 is 14 amino acids long. From germline, CDR1 is LNHDA and CDR2 SQIVND (reference sequence). The V gene lost 7 bases and the J gene lost 5 bases, with 15 bases spanning the gap. The CDR3 DNA reads TGTGCCAGTAACCCCGGGACACAAGACAATGAGCAGTTCTTC. This translates into CASNPGTQDNEQFF.

V and J are TRBV14 and TRBJ1-2, with D perhaps TRBD1 (5 bases). The CDR3 totals 13 residues. Germline-derived CDR1 and CDR2 are SGHDN and FVKESK. The V end lost 2 bases, the J end lost 4 bases, and 8 bases lay between the germline ends. The CDR3 DNA reads TGTGCCAGCAGCCAATTTAGGGGCTATGGCTACACCTTC. Amino acids: CASSQFRGYGYTF.

The J gene is TRBJ1-2, the V gene TRBV4-2; TRBD1 matches at 8 bases. This CDR3 contains 15 residues. After removal of 3 bases from V and 2 bases from J, the junction contained 5 bases not matched to a gene. Germline CDR1 is LGHNA and CDR2 is YNFKEQ. The CDR3: CASSQGGQENYGYTF. The CDR3, as DNA: TGTGCCAGCAGCCAGGGGGGACAGGAGAACTATGGCTACACCTTC.

The chain is built from TRBV5-6 and TRBJ2-3, with 9 bases matching TRBD2. V trimming: 0 bases; J trimming: 0 bases; junction bases outside the gene matches: 5. The CDR3 covers 17 residues. CDR1 SGHDT and CDR2 YYEEEE come from the germline V gene. This chain's CDR3 is CASSLAGGGASTDTQYF. The DNA of the CDR3 is TGTGCCAGCAGCTTGGCCGGCGGGGGGGCTAGCACAGATACGCAGTATTTT.

This chain joins TRBV7-9 and TRBJ2-5; no definite D call. Near its end, the DNA agrees better with TRBJ2-7, so the J call may be wrong. The CDR3 is made up of 11 amino acids. The germline gives CDR1 SEHNR, CDR2 FQNEAQ (reference sequence). The chain's CDR3 is CASSPSYEQYF. The CDR3 nucleotides read TGTGCCAGCAGCCCCTCTTACGAGCAGTACTTC.

This chain uses TRBV7-2 with TRBJ1-6; weak D call: TRBD1 (5 bases). There are 15 residues in the CDR3. The germline CDR1 and CDR2 sequences are SGHTA and FQGNSA. V lost 3 bases to trimming and J lost 10 bases, with 16 bases between them. CDR3 in amino acids: CASSLSGLQGSPLHF. DNA for the CDR3: TGTGCCAGCAGCTTGTCGGGCCTCCAGGGATCACCCCTCCACTTT.

The V gene is TRBV29-1, the J gene TRBJ2-7, with a possible D match to TRBD1 (5 bases). V was clipped by 3 bases and J by 2 bases, with 11 bases between them. There are 13 residues in the CDR3. Germline CDR1 reads SQVTM; CDR2 reads ANQGSEA. The CDR3 bases are TGCAGCGTTGAGGGGCTCGAGACCTACGAGCAGTACTTC. Translated: CSVEGLETYEQYF.

This clone occurred once. The chain is built from TRBV29-1 and TRBJ2-1; 8 nucleotides line up with TRBD1. CDR1 and CDR2 from the germline V gene are SQVTM and ANQGSEA. The junction had 5 bases not matched to a gene; V was cut back by 8 bases and J by 2 bases. The CDR3 loop spans 13 amino acids. CDR3 DNA sequence: TGCAGCACTAGGGACAGGACCTACAATGAGCAGTTCTTC. Protein: CSTRDRTYNEQFF.

The chain recombines TRBV11-2 with TRBJ1-2; weak D call: TRBD1 (6 bases). This CDR3 has 13 amino acids. Trimming pared 7 bases from V and 2 bases from J, leaving 11 bases between. Per the germline V gene, CDR1 is SGHAT and CDR2 is FQNNGV. The CDR3 DNA is TGTGCCAGCACCGGGACACCCAACTATGGCTACACCTTC. It yields the protein CASTGTPNYGYTF.

V and J are TRBV11-2 and TRBJ2-1; 11 positions agree with TRBD2. V was pared by 7 bases and J by 3 bases, with 11 bases of the junction left unmatched. The CDR3 runs 17 residues. Germline CDR1 is SGHAT and CDR2 is FQNNGV. The CDR3 is CASTRLAGGQIYNEQFF. CDR3 DNA: TGTGCCAGCACACGGCTAGCGGGGGGCCAAATCTACAATGAGCAGTTCTTC.

V and J are TRBV19 and TRBJ2-5; 9 positions match TRBD2. Germline V gene data show CDR1 as LNHDA and CDR2 as SQIVND (reference sequence). This CDR3 contains 14 residues. Germline trimming cut 4 bases from V and 6 bases from J; bases unmatched to any gene: 6. The chain's CDR3 is CASSSAGGPQTQYF. CDR3 sequence (DNA): TGTGCCAGTAGTAGTGCGGGGGGGCCCCAGACCCAGTACTTC.

The rearrangement joins TRBV6-6 to TRBJ1-3; D is unresolved. The CDR3 covers 15 residues. Per germline, CDR1 MNHNY and CDR2 SVGAGI (reference sequence). Trimming shortened V by 6 bases and J by 3 bases, and 15 bases separated the two germline ends. The CDR3 sequence is CASSDSNEHGNTIYF. CDR3 bases: TGTGCCAGCAGCGACTCTAACGAGCATGGAAACACCATATATTTT.

The V call is TRBV28, the J call TRBJ1-1; 7 bases fit TRBD1. The CDR3 is 13 residues long. Germline CDR1 is MDHEN and CDR2 is SYDVKM. The J segment lost 8 bases and the V segment lost 2 bases, leaving 5 bases of the junction unmatched. The CDR3 DNA follows: TGTGCCAGCAGTTTACAACCGGGACAGGAAGCTTTCTTT. It encodes CASSLQPGQEAFF. Using reference TRBV28 and TRBJ1-1 for the parts outside the CDR3, the full variable domain is DVKVTQSSRYLVKRTGEKVFLECVQDMDHENMFWYRQDPGLGLRLIYFSYDVKMKEKGDIPEGYSVSREKKERFSLILESASTNQTSMYLCASSLQPGQEAFFGQGTRLTVV.

The chain combines TRBV30 with TRBJ1-3, with 8 bases matching TRBD1. Germline V CDR1 and CDR2: GTSNPN, SVGIG (reference sequence). The CDR3 length is 14 residues. V trimming: 2 bases; J trimming: 4 bases; junction bases outside the gene matches: 4. This chain's CDR3 is CAWSLGQGGNTIYF. The CDR3 DNA sequence: TGTGCCTGGAGTTTAGGACAGGGCGGAAACACCATATATTTT. The full variable domain, its missing parts supplied by reference TRBV30 and TRBJ1-3, is SQTIHQWPATLVQPVGSPLSLECTVEGTSNPNLYWYRQAAGRGLQLLFYSVGIGQISSEVPQNLSASRPQDRQFILSSKKLLLSDSGFYLCAWSLGQGGNTIYFGEGSWLTVV.

This chain uses TRBV7-2 with TRBJ2-3; a possible D gene is TRBD2 (7 bases). The CDR3 totals 18 residues. CDR1 is SGHTA and CDR2 is FQGNSA in the germline V gene. V gave up 2 bases and J gave up 0 bases, with 18 bases separating them. The CDR3 sequence is CASSLITGGRFSTDTQYF. CDR3 in DNA: TGTGCCAGCAGCTTAATTACGGGGGGCCGCTTTAGCACAGATACGCAGTATTTT.

The V and J genes are TRBV19 and TRBJ1-1; 8 bases line up with TRBD1. The CDR3 spans 13 residues. The V and J ends lost 8 bases and 1 base, in that order; junction bases with no gene match: 3. The germline V gene has CDR1 LNHDA and CDR2 SQIVND (reference sequence). The CDR3 nucleotides read TGTGCCAGTGGGGACAGGTCGAACACTGAAGCTTTCTTT. This translates into CASGDRSNTEAFF.

This chain connects TRBV7-2 to TRBJ1-1, with D possibly matching TRBD1 (6 bases). The CDR3 contains 13 residues. V was trimmed by 1 base and J by 11 bases, leaving 14 bases between them. Looked up from germline, CDR1 is SGHTA and CDR2 is FQGNSA. The CDR3 protein is CASSLVGQNSAFF. The CDR3 DNA is TGTGCCAGCAGCTTAGTCGGACAGAACTCGGCTTTCTTT.

The rearrangement uses TRBV5-1 and TRBJ2-3; the match to TRBD1 covers 7 bases. This CDR3 has 16 residues. Germline CDR1 reads SGHRS; CDR2 reads YFSETQ. J gave up 6 bases and V 0 bases, and 10 bases lay outside the gene matches. DNA for the CDR3: TGCGCCAGCAGCTTGGACGGAGAGGGGGCAGCGGATACGCAGTATTTT. This sequence encodes CASSLDGEGAADTQYF.

This rearrangement joins TRBV4-2 to TRBJ2-3; 9 bases fit TRBD2. CDR1 and CDR2 from the germline V gene are LGHNA and YNFKEQ. V lost 0 bases, J lost 0 bases, and 4 bases stayed unmatched. The CDR3 runs to 17 residues. CDR3 nucleotides: TGTGCCAGCAGCCAAGAAGCGGGGGGTCCCAGCACAGATACGCAGTATTTT. It encodes CASSQEAGGPSTDTQYF.